This note documents a single TCR beta chain sequence. Its antigen is as yet unknown. The ends lost 5 bases at V and 6 bases at J; junction bases unmatched: 15. CDR3 length: 17 residues. CDR1 SEHNR and CDR2 FQNEAQ come from the germline V gene (reference sequence). This entry is derived from a study of shared clonotypes between healthy human individuals. Study as a whole: Every donor yielded three CD4 naive, three CD4 memory, two CD8 naive and one CD8 memory plate.

Study conclusions and caveats: Naive CD4 clonotypes overlapped across a handful of donors at about 5.3%.

The method was immunoSEQ multiplex PCR; TCRdb's version includes in-frame clones alone and lacks a portion of them. The sample includes roughly 550,000 clones, nearly 97% of them seen just once. The naive CD8 subset, CD45RO-negative cells positively selected for CCR7, excluded terminally differentiated effector memory CD45RA+ cells. Donation came from healthy HIV-negative adults that had no recent acute infections or vaccinations. The genes are TRBV7-9 and TRBJ1-4; 7 nucleotides align to TRBD1. The sample taken for sequencing was naive CD8+ T cells sorted from blood. The clonotype originates from a woman aged 25 to 39 in good health. The CDR3 sequence is CASSRQGHRPLDEKLFF. In nucleotides, the CDR3 is TGTGCCAGCAGCCGACAGGGTCACAGGCCCCTGGATGAAAAACTGTTTTTT.